This entry lists 21 T cell receptor beta chains sequenced from one sample in a study of human T cells and chemical hapten exposure. Sample time point: patch test 1, 2 weeks after DPC sensitization. The treatment was: therapeutic diphenylcyclopropenone sensitization with weekly scalp DPC. TCRdb re-called the RACE reads with MiXCR, one entry per CDR3 protein. The table shows 300,000 to 450,000 distinct CDR3 sequences, with roughly 4.8% occurring only once. Material: whole blood, obtained in connection with sensitization to the hapten diphenylcyclopropenone (DPC). The receptors were gathered from a woman aged 50 to 60 with alopecia areata. Some clones in this sample may be carry-over from other donors' samples.

This clonotype showed up just a few times. This chain links TRBV11-2 with TRBJ2-3; TRBD1 matches 7 bases. This CDR3 is 17 amino acids long. V lost 4 bases to trimming and J lost 3 bases; unmatched junction nucleotides: 13. Germline V CDR1 and CDR2: SGHAT, FQNNGV. The CDR3 region has the DNA TGTGCCAGCAGCTCCCCCAAGACAGGGTGGGTAACAGATACGCAGTATTTT. Its protein is CASSSPKTGWVTDTQYF.

This clonotype was recorded at least ten times. The rearrangement joins TRBV29-1 to TRBJ2-3, with 8 bases matching TRBD2. The trim removed 7 bases at V and 0 bases at J, leaving 9 bases unmatched. Germline values: CDR1 SQVTM, CDR2 ANQGSEA. This CDR3 is built from 15 residues. CDR3 bases: TGCAGCGGAAGAAGGTTAGCGGGAAGCACAGATACGCAGTATTTT. Translated, it gives CSGRRLAGSTDTQYF.

This chain links TRBV20-1 with TRBJ2-1; TRBD2 agrees at 7 bases. V dropped 5 bases and J dropped 1; count of bases not matched to a gene: 5. This CDR3 has 14 residues. Germline CDR1 and CDR2: DFQATT and SNEGSKA (reference sequence). The chain's CDR3 is CSALLAKSYNEQFF. The CDR3 DNA reads as TGCAGTGCTCTACTAGCGAAATCCTACAATGAGCAGTTCTTC.

This clonotype was seen at least ten times. The genes are TRBV5-1 and TRBJ2-7, with D possibly TRBD2 on 6 matching bases. Germline V gives CDR1 SGHRS, CDR2 YFSETQ. The CDR3 consists of 14 residues. The V gene lost 4 bases and the J gene lost 3 bases, with 14 bases spanning the gap. This chain's CDR3 is CASSPGTLDYEQYF. CDR3 DNA sequence: TGCGCCAGCAGCCCCGGGACTTTGGACTACGAGCAGTACTTC.

This clonotype has ten or more counts. The gene calls are TRBV7-2 and TRBJ2-1, with D unclear. V dropped 4 bases and J dropped 4 bases, with 11 bases sitting between them. The germline gives CDR1 SGHTA, CDR2 FQGNSA. The CDR3 contains 14 residues. The CDR3 sequence: CASSSQSPYNEQFF. Here the CDR3 DNA reads TGTGCCAGCAGCTCCCAAAGCCCTTACAATGAGCAGTTCTTC.

Points on this clonotype: A clone one base away is much larger, so this may be a read error. J is TRBJ2-1 and V is TRBV24-1; no clear D gene. V was shortened by 3 bases and J by 0 bases, with 11 bases between the two germline ends. The germline CDR1 and CDR2 sequences are KGHDR and SFDVKD. The CDR3 totals 16 residues. The CDR3 spells CATSDVWGSSYNEQFF. The DNA for the CDR3 is TGTGCCACCAGTGATGTGTGGGGAAGCTCCTACAATGAGCAGTTCTTC.

This clonotype has at least ten counts. The chain has TRBV9 and TRBJ2-4, with D perhaps TRBD2 (5 bases). The CDR3 totals 16 residues. CDR1 SGDLS and CDR2 YYNGEE come from the germline V gene. The V and J ends lost 4 bases and 1 base respectively, with 15 bases between them. The DNA for the CDR3 is TGTGCCAGCAGCTTCGACCCGAGCGGTGCCAAAAACATTCAGTACTTC. Translated, it gives CASSFDPSGAKNIQYF.

This clonotype occurred a few times. The rearrangement uses TRBV15 and TRBJ1-5; D is ambiguous. This CDR3 is built from 13 residues. The V gene lost 0 bases and the J gene lost 7 bases, with 7 bases spanning the gap. Germline CDR1 is LNHNV and CDR2 is YYDKDF (reference sequence). The CDR3 loop reads CATSREGGQPQHF. For the CDR3, the DNA is TGTGCCACCAGCAGAGAAGGAGGGCAGCCCCAGCATTTT.

This clonotype came up a few times. CDR3 bases: TGTGCCAGCAGCTGGACGGGAGGTGAAGAGACCCAGTACTTC. Translation gives CASSWTGGEETQYF. The V call is TRBV7-6, the J call TRBJ2-5, with 7 bases matching TRBD2. The CDR3 is 14 amino acids. Germline CDR1 reads SGHVS; CDR2 reads FNYEAQ. V shed 4 bases, J shed 3 bases, and the junction held 5 bases outside the gene matches.

V usage is TRBV20-1 and J usage is TRBJ2-5, with D hard to call. V lost 2 bases to trimming and J lost 7 bases, with 23 bases between them. The length of the CDR3 is 16 residues. The germline gives CDR1 DFQATT, CDR2 SNEGSKA (reference sequence). The CDR3 DNA sequence: TGCAGTGCTAGAAAGGATGGGTCTTTGAGAAAAGGGACCCAGTACTTC. Protein: CSARKDGSLRKGTQYF.

This clonotype was found a few times. The rearrangement joins TRBV28 to TRBJ2-3, with unresolved D. Trimming left V 4 bases short and J 4 bases short, with 12 bases between. Per germline, CDR1 MDHEN and CDR2 SYDVKM. The CDR3 sequence is 14 residues long. The chain's CDR3 is CASSSYRPADTQYF. The CDR3 DNA follows: TGTGCCAGCAGTTCCTACCGACCCGCAGATACGCAGTATTTT. Drawing the rest from reference TRBV28 and TRBJ2-3, the complete variable domain is DVKVTQSSRYLVKRTGEKVFLECVQDMDHENMFWYRQDPGLGLRLIYFSYDVKMKEKGDIPEGYSVSREKKERFSLILESASTNQTSMYLCASSSYRPADTQYFGPGTRLTVL.

This clonotype occurred many times. This chain links TRBV7-2 with TRBJ2-3; 10 nucleotides match TRBD2. Losses at the gene ends were 4 bases for V and 7 bases for J; bases not matched to a gene: 5. The CDR3 has 14 residues. Germline V gene sequence: CDR1 SGHTA, CDR2 FQGNSA. As DNA, the CDR3 is TGTGCCAGCAGCTCTCGGACTAGCGGTCATACGCAGTATTTT. The encoded protein is CASSSRTSGHTQYF. The full variable domain, completed using reference TRBV7-2 and TRBJ2-3, is GAGVSQSPSNKVTEKGKDVELRCDPISGHTALYWYRQSLGQGLEFLIYFQGNSAPDKSGLPSDRFSAERTGGSVSTLTIQRTQQEDSAVYLCASSSRTSGHTQYFGPGTRLTVL.

This clonotype was seen at least ten times. The chain carries TRBV5-4 and TRBJ2-3, with 7 bases fitting TRBD2. In germline, CDR1 is SGHNT, CDR2 YYREEE (reference sequence). The CDR3 runs to 15 residues. With 4 bases clipped from V and 2 bases from J, the junction kept 7 bases outside the gene matches. The CDR3 loop reads CASSIPSGDTDTQYF. In DNA form, the CDR3 reads TGTGCCAGCAGCATTCCTAGCGGTGACACAGATACGCAGTATTTT.

This clonotype came up many times. V and J are TRBV6-5 and TRBJ1-6, with a tentative D call TRBD1 (5 bases). This CDR3 spans 17 amino acids. Trimming shortened V by 6 bases and J by 6 bases, and 21 bases separated the two germline ends. Looked up from germline, CDR1 is MNHEY and CDR2 is SVGAGI. This CDR3 is CASRDVLGAGTNSPLHF. Here the CDR3 DNA reads TGTGCCAGCAGAGACGTCCTAGGGGCAGGGACTAATTCACCCCTCCACTTT.

This clonotype was detected ten times or more. J is TRBJ2-1 and V is TRBV9; 10 nucleotides match TRBD2. Trimming at V came to 0 bases and at J to 7 bases, leaving 7 bases not matched to a gene. The CDR3 runs 16 residues. CDR1 is SGDLS, CDR2 YYNGEE, per germline. The CDR3 sequence is CASSVGAGGVRNEQFF. The CDR3 coding sequence is TGTGCCAGCAGCGTAGGAGCGGGAGGGGTCAGGAATGAGCAGTTCTTC.

This clonotype was seen many times. This CDR3 is CSVEDRGRGTGHGYTF. The CDR3 DNA reads as TGCAGCGTTGAAGATCGGGGAAGAGGGACAGGGCATGGCTACACCTTC. The chain links TRBV29-1 to TRBJ1-2; 9 bases are a match to TRBD1. J lost 6 bases, V lost 0 bases, and 11 bases had no gene match. The CDR3 covers 16 residues. Per germline, CDR1 SQVTM and CDR2 ANQGSEA.

The table lists this clonotype with many counts. V is TRBV29-1 and J is TRBJ2-1; 8 bases agree with TRBD2. The V and J ends lost 6 bases and 0 bases, in that order; junction bases with no gene match: 7. CDR1 and CDR2 (germline): SQVTM, ANQGSEA. The CDR3 runs 15 residues. The CDR3 loop reads CSVVLAGRSYNEQFF. The CDR3 nucleotides are TGCAGCGTGGTGCTAGCGGGTCGCTCCTACAATGAGCAGTTCTTC.

This clonotype occurred many times. The chain couples TRBV3-1 to TRBJ2-3; 9 bases line up with TRBD2. CDR1 and CDR2 from the germline V gene are LGHDT and YNNKEL (reference sequence). This CDR3 is built from 18 residues. Losses at the gene ends were 1 base for V and 8 bases for J; bases not matched to a gene: 16. The CDR3 DNA reads as TGTGCCAGCAGCCAAGGGGGACCGCGGCGGGAGGGCCGAGTTACGCAGTATTTT. Its translation is CASSQGGPRREGRVTQYF.

This clonotype has a handful of counts. The chain links TRBV5-1 to TRBJ2-7, with D uncertain. The CDR3 is 14 amino acids. The ends were cut back, 3 bases at V and 7 bases at J, with 17 bases in the middle. Germline lookup yields CDR1 SGHRS and CDR2 YFSETQ. The CDR3 here is CASSSAEGIREQYF. The CDR3 bases are TGCGCCAGCAGCTCGGCGGAAGGCATTCGGGAGCAGTACTTC.

This clonotype was seen a few times. The chain is built from TRBV5-1 and TRBJ2-3, with D perhaps given as TRBD1 or TRBD2 (6 bases each). CDR1 and CDR2 from the germline V gene are SGHRS and YFSETQ. V was shortened by 3 bases and J by 6 bases, with 20 bases between the two germline ends. The CDR3 is made up of 16 amino acids. In nucleotides, the CDR3 is TGCGCCAGCAGCTGGACAGCGGGCGCCCCGGCGGATACGCAGTATTTT. Its translation is CASSWTAGAPADTQYF.

This clonotype was found many times. The CDR3 sequence is CASSSRTGELFF. Here the CDR3 DNA reads TGTGCCAGCAGCTCTAGAACCGGGGAGCTGTTTTTT. V gene TRBV5-6 combines with J gene TRBJ2-2; D remains unclear. Germline CDR1 and CDR2: SGHDT and YYEEEE. The length of the CDR3 is 12 residues. V lost 3 bases to trimming and J lost 5 bases, with 5 bases between them.